A single sample is the source of the 17 T cell receptor beta chains below, sequenced in a study of T cells in localized non-small cell lung cancer (dated by TCRdb to about 2020). The receptor library was made with the immunoSEQ multiplex PCR assay. The immuneACCESS repertoire file appears here via TCRdb, limited to in-frame rearrangements. These files lack a portion of the clones; in checked studies, under half of the deficit traces to unresolved V genes, and the cause of the others is not known. The sample records over 5,500 clones, 40% to 45% of which are singletons. Of the sample, about 9.9% falls within the top ten clones. This specimen consisted of lung tumor tissue, obtained before any cancer treatment. These receptors were taken from a woman between 35 and 75 years old with stage II squamous cell lung carcinoma.

The chain couples TRBV19 to TRBJ1-2, with D perhaps matching TRBD1 (5 bases). CDR3 length: 15 amino acids. CDR1 is LNHDA and CDR2 is SQIVND in the germline V gene (reference sequence). The V gene lost 1 base and the J gene lost 3 bases, with 12 bases spanning the gap. CDR3 in amino acids: CASSIGTPGDYGYTF. CDR3 DNA sequence: TGTGCCAGTAGTATAGGGACGCCGGGGGACTATGGCTACACCTTC.

The rearrangement links TRBV19 to TRBJ2-2, with a tentative D call TRBD1 (6 bases). Germline V gene data show CDR1 as LNHDA and CDR2 as SQIVND (reference sequence). Trimming took off 9 bases at V and 0 bases at J, with 17 bases between the two ends. There are 16 residues in the CDR3. CDR3 DNA: TGTGCCAGCATCACCAGGGGAGCGGCGAACACCGGGGAGCTGTTTTTT. This codes for CASITRGAANTGELFF.

CDR3 DNA sequence: TGTGCCTGGAGTGTACTCTCAGGAAGTGAGCAGTTCTTC. It encodes CAWSVLSGSEQFF. This chain joins TRBV30 and TRBJ2-1; the D is unclear. The V end was cut by 0 bases, the J end by 9 bases, with 12 bases between. CDR1 GTSNPN and CDR2 SVGIG come from the germline V gene (reference sequence). The CDR3 totals 13 residues.

The chain links TRBV25-1 to TRBJ1-1; maybe TRBD1 (5 bases). The V gene's germline CDR1 is MGHDK and CDR2 SYGVNS. CDR3 length: 12 amino acids. The V gene lost 4 bases and the J gene lost 12 bases, with 15 bases spanning the gap. The CDR3 is CASSGYLGRPFF. CDR3 in DNA: TGTGCCAGCAGTGGGTACCTGGGGCGACCTTTCTTT.

The rearrangement links TRBV1 to TRBJ1-2. TRBV1 is described as a pseudogene. The CDR3 consists of 15 residues. CDR3 DNA sequence: TGCGCCAGCAGCCAAGTGACCGGGGGTCACCGTGGCTACACCTTC. It is translated as CASSQVTGGHRGYTF.

This clone was picked up many times. The chain has TRBV11-3 and TRBJ2-2, with a weak D call TRBD1 (5 bases). The CDR3 has 16 residues. V was shortened by 5 bases and J by 0 bases, with 13 bases between the two germline ends. Germline loops: CDR1 SGHNT, CDR2 YENEEA. As DNA, the CDR3 is TGTGCCAGCAGCCGGACACCCAACGCGAACACCGGGGAGCTGTTTTTT. Its translation: CASSRTPNANTGELFF.

This clone was detected a few times. The chain combines TRBV6-8 with TRBJ2-5; 10 bases align to TRBD1. Trimming cost V 5 bases and J 5 bases; bases outside gene matches: 8. Per germline, CDR1 MNHGY and CDR2 SAAAGT. The CDR3 consists of 15 residues. Here the CDR3 reads CASSARQGAGETQYF. Here the CDR3 DNA reads TGTGCCAGCAGTGCGAGACAGGGGGCGGGGGAGACCCAGTACTTC.

This clone ranks as large. The V and J genes are TRBV4-1 and TRBJ2-3, with D maybe TRBD2 (6 bases). Germline CDR1 and CDR2: MGHRA and YSYEKL. The CDR3 spans 13 residues. V was pared by 4 bases and J by 6 bases, with 11 bases between. The CDR3 nucleotides read TGCGCCAGCAGCCCCCCCGGAGGGGATACGCAGTATTTT. As protein: CASSPPGGDTQYF.

A few counts support this clone. This chain joins TRBV11-3 and TRBJ2-3, with TRBD2 matching 15 bases. V gave up 4 bases and J gave up 0 bases; unmatched junction bases: 11. CDR1 SGHNT and CDR2 YENEEA come from the germline V gene. The CDR3 is 20 residues long. CDR3 bases: TGTGCCAGCAGCTCCGGGACTAGCGGGGGGACCCGGTCTAGCACAGATACGCAGTATTTT. As protein: CASSSGTSGGTRSSTDTQYF.

The chain carries TRBV29-1 and TRBJ2-7; 8 nucleotides line up with TRBD2. The CDR3 has 14 amino acids. Germline trimming cut 6 bases from V and 0 bases from J; bases unmatched to any gene: 7. Germline V lookup: CDR1 SQVTM, CDR2 ANQGSEA. CDR3 DNA: TGCAGCGTCCGCCGGGAGGGGACCTCCTACGAGCAGTACTTC. Its translation: CSVRREGTSYEQYF.

This clone has only a few counts. This sequence joins TRBV9 and TRBJ2-7; 7 nucleotides line up with TRBD2. With 0 bases clipped from V and 5 bases from J, the junction kept 8 bases outside the gene matches. The CDR3 extends over 15 amino acids. Germline CDR1 reads SGDLS; CDR2 reads YYNGEE. The CDR3 protein is CASSVGIAGRDEQYF. DNA for the CDR3: TGTGCCAGCAGCGTAGGGATAGCGGGCAGGGACGAGCAGTACTTC.

This clone was seen a handful of times. J is TRBJ1-1 and V is TRBV19, with a possible D match to TRBD1 (5 bases). CDR1 LNHDA and CDR2 SQIVND come from the germline V gene (reference sequence). The length of the CDR3 is 14 residues. The V and J ends lost 3 bases and 5 bases respectively, with 13 bases between them. Written as DNA, the CDR3 is TGTGCCAGTAGTATTTGGCAGGGCCGGACTGAAGCTTTCTTT. Its translation is CASSIWQGRTEAFF.

This clone rates as medium-sized. V usage is TRBV11-3 and J usage is TRBJ2-3; a weak D match, TRBD2 (6 bases). The CDR3 has 15 residues. Germline V gene data show CDR1 as SGHNT and CDR2 as YENEEA. Trimming removed 3 bases at V and 6 bases at J, with 16 bases between. The CDR3 DNA follows: TGTGCCAGCAGCTTGTGGGGACTTGGGTTCGATACGCAGTATTTT. It specifies CASSLWGLGFDTQYF.

CDR3 protein: CASSSRTVGTNTEAFF. Written as DNA, the CDR3 is TGTGCCAGCAGTTCAAGGACAGTAGGGACGAACACTGAAGCTTTCTTT. The rearrangement uses TRBV6-8 and TRBJ1-1; D perhaps matches TRBD1 (6 bases). Trimming left V 4 bases short and J 1 base short, with 16 bases between. The length of the CDR3 is 16 residues. Per the germline V gene, CDR1 is MNHGY and CDR2 is SAAAGT.

This clone has just a few counts. V is TRBV6-8 and J is TRBJ1-1; TRBD1 matches 7 bases. CDR3 length equals 15 residues. After removal of 2 bases from V and 4 bases from J, the junction contained 7 bases not matched to a gene. The germline CDR1 and CDR2 sequences are MNHGY and SAAAGT. The CDR3 region is CASSYNKQGSTEAFF. For the CDR3, the DNA is TGTGCCAGCAGTTACAACAAACAGGGGAGCACTGAAGCTTTCTTT.

This sequence joins TRBV11-3 and TRBJ2-3; 13 bases line up with TRBD2. The junction had 1 base not matched to a gene; V was cut back by 5 bases and J by 5 bases. The germline gives CDR1 SGHNT, CDR2 YENEEA. The CDR3 loop spans 14 amino acids. The CDR3 coding sequence is TGTGCCAGCAGCAGGACTAGCGGGGGAGATACGCAGTATTTT. This encodes CASSRTSGGDTQYF.

This clone was seen a handful of times. CDR3 sequence: CASRSRGVKGTEAFF. The CDR3 DNA sequence: TGTGCCAGCAGAAGTCGGGGGGTGAAGGGCACTGAAGCTTTCTTT. The chain employs TRBV6-8 and TRBJ1-1; TRBD1 might be the D (5 bases). Germline V lookup: CDR1 MNHGY, CDR2 SAAAGT. Deletions cut 6 bases from V and 4 bases from J, with 18 bases between. The length of the CDR3 is 15 residues.